Each of the 8 T cell receptor beta chains below was sequenced from the same sample in a study of T cells in Graves' hyperthyroidism and ophthalmopathy. Amplification of TCR beta CDR3 regions was performed using RNA transcripts as template. Using the HTBI primer set, a first-round RT-PCR was run on the TCR CDR3. TCRdb reanalysed the multiplex PCR reads using MiXCR and keeps one entry per CDR3 protein. This sample has 89,000 or so distinct CDR3 sequences, with roughly 40% found just once. Sequenced sample: peripheral blood or thyroid tissue (not recorded which). These receptors originate from a woman in her 30s with Graves' hyperthyroidism.

This clonotype was seen more than once but under ten times. The chain employs TRBV11-2 and TRBJ2-2; 8 bases agree with TRBD1. CDR1 SGHAT and CDR2 FQNNGV come from the germline V gene. The CDR3 spans 18 residues. Unmatched junction bases numbered 13, after V lost 6 bases and J lost 1 base. CDR3 sequence: CASSSRYGQGLNTGELFF. CDR3 bases: TGTGCCAGCAGTTCCCGGTATGGACAGGGACTGAACACCGGGGAGCTGTTTTTT.

This chain uses TRBV28 with TRBJ1-1; no firm D call. The CDR3 consists of 15 residues. Germline V gene lookup returns CDR1 MDHEN and CDR2 SYDVKM. Between the trimmed V and J ends, which lost 5 bases and 10 bases, there was a span of 23 bases. The CDR3 nucleotides read TGTGCCAGCAGTATATATCAGGCGTGGAGCCGGGCAGCTTTCTTT. This translates into CASSIYQAWSRAAFF.

This clonotype was seen ten or more times. The CDR3 DNA follows: TGTGCCACCAGCAGAGCCAGACACACCGGGGAGCTGTTTTTT. This gives the protein CATSRARHTGELFF. The chain uses TRBV15 and TRBJ2-2; unclear D gene. This CDR3 region has 14 residues. V was clipped by 1 base and J by 3 bases, with 6 bases between them. CDR1 is LNHNV, CDR2 YYDKDF, per germline (reference sequence).

The chain carries TRBV9 and TRBJ2-5, with 9 positions matching TRBD1. CDR1 is SGDLS and CDR2 is YYNGEE in the germline V gene. V lost 4 bases and J lost 2; bases outside the gene matches: 9. The CDR3 is 16 residues long. The CDR3 loop reads CASSHHGGQGQETQYF. The CDR3 nucleotides are TGTGCCAGCAGCCACCATGGAGGACAGGGGCAAGAGACCCAGTACTTC.

This clonotype came up many times. V usage is TRBV4-1 and J usage is TRBJ2-7, with 11 nucleotides matching TRBD2. Looked up from germline, CDR1 is MGHRA and CDR2 is YSYEKL. The CDR3 length is 15 residues. The V segment lost 2 bases and the J segment 5 bases; nucleotides outside the gene matches: 5. The CDR3 region has the DNA TGCGCCAGCAGCCAACCCACTAGCGGGAGTGACGAGCAGTACTTC. The encoded protein is CASSQPTSGSDEQYF.

This clonotype has at least ten counts. The chain links TRBV29-1 to TRBJ2-7; 7 bases map to TRBD1. The junction had 8 bases not matched to a gene; V was cut back by 7 bases and J by 5 bases. There are 12 residues in the CDR3. Looked up from germline, CDR1 is SQVTM and CDR2 is ANQGSEA. The CDR3 sequence: CSGLQGSHEQYF. The CDR3 nucleotides are TGCAGCGGGCTACAGGGGTCCCACGAGCAGTACTTC.

This clonotype showed up many times. Mismatch with germline at one junction end may stem from a read error. The CDR3 bases are TGCGCCAGCAGCCCCCAGGGGGGGGAAGCCTCCCACGAGCAGTACTTC. This sequence encodes CASSPQGGEASHEQYF. The rearrangement joins TRBV5-1 to TRBJ2-7; D may correspond to TRBD1 or TRBD2 (7 bases each). CDR1 is SGHRS and CDR2 is YFSETQ in the germline V gene. CDR3 length equals 16 residues.

As regards this clonotype: A read error may be the cause here, since a much bigger clone is one base away. This CDR3 fails to terminate in the conserved phenylalanine or tryptophan, so it likely reflects a read error. The J gene is TRBJ1-2, the V gene TRBV14; 11 nucleotides match TRBD1. V was pared by 4 bases and J by 5 bases, with 6 bases of the junction left unmatched. In germline, CDR1 is SGHDN, CDR2 FVKESK. CDR3 length: 15 amino acids. CDR3 loop: CASSLGQGAGYGYTL. The CDR3 bases are TGTGCCAGCAGCCTCGGACAGGGGGCGGGGTATGGCTACACCTTA.